These T cell receptor beta chains were read from a single sample in a study of blood T cell repertoires in COVID-19. Produced via immunoSEQ multiplex PCR; TCRdb's table is partial and in-frame only. This sample carries more than 15,000 clones, roughly four fifths of them seen once, and the ten largest clones take approximately 20%. The specimen was peripheral blood. The origin of the receptors is an elderly man with active COVID-19. CDR3s include the opening cysteine and the closing phenylalanine or tryptophan. The D gene is left open where the match is weak. Some rows have no size entry. The others give once, few or many, or a class for an expanded clone.

j_call: TRBJ2-2; v_call: TRBV19; d_call: TRBD2; clone_size: -; cdr3_nt: TGTGCCAGTAGTCCCCTCAACCGGGGGGGGAACACCGGGGAGCTGTTTTTT; cdr3_aa: CASSPLNRGGNTGELFF
j_call: TRBJ1-2; v_call: TRBV28; d_call: TRBD1; clone_size: -; cdr3_nt: TGTGCCAGCAGTTTCACCTCACTTGGACAGGGGAGAGGCTACACCTTC; cdr3_aa: CASSFTSLGQGRGYTF
j_call: TRBJ1-5; v_call: TRBV6-1; d_call: -; clone_size: -; cdr3_nt: TGTGCCAGCAGTGAAAGTCAGGGCGGGGGTCAGCCCCAGCATTTT; cdr3_aa: CASSESQGGGQPQHF
j_call: TRBJ2-5; v_call: TRBV5-4; d_call: -; clone_size: -; cdr3_nt: TGTGCCAGCAGCTTTCCGGGAGTAGAAGAGACCCAGTACTTC; cdr3_aa: CASSFPGVEETQYF
j_call: TRBJ2-3; v_call: TRBV12-3/TRBV12-4; d_call: -; clone_size: -; cdr3_nt: TGTGCCAGCAGAGGACAGTACACAGATACGCAGTATTTT; cdr3_aa: CASRGQYTDTQYF
j_call: TRBJ2-1; v_call: TRBV6-5; d_call: -; clone_size: -; cdr3_nt: TGTGCCAGCTTGGGAAGGGGGAGAGGCGATGAGCAGTTCTTC; cdr3_aa: CASLGRGRGDEQFF
j_call: TRBJ2-5; v_call: TRBV7-2; d_call: -; clone_size: -; cdr3_nt: TGTGCCAGCAGCCCCTTTCAGGTCGAGACCCAGTACTTC; cdr3_aa: CASSPFQVETQYF
j_call: TRBJ1-2; v_call: TRBV4-3; d_call: -; clone_size: -; cdr3_nt: TGCGCCAGCAGCCAAGATCTAGGGGTTCGCTATGGCTACACCTTC; cdr3_aa: CASSQDLGVRYGYTF
j_call: TRBJ2-7; v_call: TRBV27; d_call: TRBD1; clone_size: -; cdr3_nt: TGTGCCAGCAGTTTACAGACAGGGCTCGAGCAGTACTTC; cdr3_aa: CASSLQTGLEQYF
j_call: TRBJ2-5; v_call: TRBV10-3; d_call: TRBD1; clone_size: -; cdr3_nt: TGTGCCATCAAGCTCGGGACAGGAAAGCAAGAGACCCAGTACTTC; cdr3_aa: CAIKLGTGKQETQYF
j_call: TRBJ2-5; v_call: TRBV28; d_call: TRBD1; clone_size: -; cdr3_nt: TGTGCCAGCAGTCGGGGGACAGGCCGAACGGAGACCCAGTACTTC; cdr3_aa: CASSRGTGRTETQYF
j_call: TRBJ1-6; v_call: TRBV2; d_call: -; clone_size: -; cdr3_nt: TGTGCCAGCACCCCGACACTTCGTTCACCCCTCCACTTT; cdr3_aa: CASTPTLRSPLHF
j_call: TRBJ2-7; v_call: TRBV19; d_call: TRBD2; clone_size: once; cdr3_nt: TGTGCCAGTAGGAAGACTAGCGGGAGCTCCTACGAGCAGTACTTC; cdr3_aa: CASRKTSGSSYEQYF
j_call: TRBJ2-2; v_call: TRBV6-4; d_call: -; clone_size: -; cdr3_nt: TGTGCCAGCAGTGAGAGGTCGTGGAGACAGGCCGGGGAGCTGTTTTTT; cdr3_aa: CASSERSWRQAGELFF
j_call: TRBJ2-1; v_call: TRBV28; d_call: TRBD1; clone_size: -; cdr3_nt: TGTGCCAGTAAATCCGGGACAGGGTTGTTCTTC; cdr3_aa: CASKSGTGLFF
j_call: TRBJ1-3; v_call: TRBV7-2; d_call: -; clone_size: -; cdr3_nt: TGTGCCACCGCTCTACAGGGCGGGTCTGGAAACACCATATATTTT; cdr3_aa: CATALQGGSGNTIYF
j_call: TRBJ1-2; v_call: TRBV19; d_call: -; clone_size: -; cdr3_nt: TGTGCCAGTAGCCTGCAGGGGACCTATGGCTACACCTTC; cdr3_aa: CASSLQGTYGYTF
j_call: TRBJ2-3; v_call: TRBV5-1; d_call: -; clone_size: -; cdr3_nt: TGCGCCAGCAGCTTTTACAGGTCCGCAGATACGCAGTATTTT; cdr3_aa: CASSFYRSADTQYF
j_call: TRBJ2-5; v_call: TRBV28; d_call: TRBD1; clone_size: -; cdr3_nt: TGTGCCAGCGGGGACAGACAAGAGACCCAGTACTTC; cdr3_aa: CASGDRQETQYF
j_call: TRBJ2-1; v_call: TRBV28; d_call: TRBD2; clone_size: -; cdr3_nt: TGTGCCAGCAGTTTAGGCGGGAGAACTAACAATGAGCAGTTCTTC; cdr3_aa: CASSLGGRTNNEQFF
j_call: TRBJ1-5; v_call: TRBV7-2; d_call: -; clone_size: -; cdr3_nt: TGTGCCAGCAGCTTAGACACCCAGCCCCAGCATTTT; cdr3_aa: CASSLDTQPQHF
j_call: TRBJ2-3; v_call: TRBV24-1; d_call: TRBD1; clone_size: once; cdr3_nt: TGTGCCACCAGTGATCCGGGACAGGGGAGTGATACGCAGTATTTT; cdr3_aa: CATSDPGQGSDTQYF
j_call: TRBJ2-1; v_call: TRBV5-1; d_call: -; clone_size: -; cdr3_nt: TGCGCCAGCAGCTTGGAAGCGGTTTCGGGCCTTACGAATGAGCAGTTCTTC; cdr3_aa: CASSLEAVSGLTNEQFF
j_call: TRBJ1-2; v_call: TRBV30; d_call: -; clone_size: -; cdr3_nt: TGTGCCTGGAGTGTCGGCAGGGAGGATGGCTACACCTTC; cdr3_aa: CAWSVGREDGYTF
j_call: TRBJ2-2; v_call: TRBV5-1; d_call: -; clone_size: -; cdr3_nt: TGCGCCAGCAGCTTGTACGGGTCGGCGGTTATCACCGGGGAGCTGTTTTTT; cdr3_aa: CASSLYGSAVITGELFF
j_call: TRBJ2-2; v_call: TRBV29-1; d_call: TRBD1; clone_size: -; cdr3_nt: TGCAGCGTTGGGACAGGGGACGGGGAGCTGTTTTTT; cdr3_aa: CSVGTGDGELFF
j_call: TRBJ2-1; v_call: TRBV19; d_call: TRBD2; clone_size: -; cdr3_nt: TGTGCCAGTAGTCGCAAGTCGACTAGCGGAGCTTCCAATGAGCAGTTCTTC; cdr3_aa: CASSRKSTSGASNEQFF
j_call: TRBJ2-7; v_call: TRBV6-1; d_call: -; clone_size: -; cdr3_nt: TGTGCCAGCAGTGAAAGGGAAGGAGGGCCTAAATTATACTTC; cdr3_aa: CASSEREGGPKLYF
j_call: TRBJ2-1; v_call: TRBV25-1; d_call: TRBD2; clone_size: few; cdr3_nt: TGTGCCAGCAGTGAATCTAGCGGGAGAATCCACAATGAGCAGTTCTTC; cdr3_aa: CASSESSGRIHNEQFF
j_call: TRBJ2-1; v_call: TRBV7-6; d_call: -; clone_size: -; cdr3_nt: TGTGCCAGCAGCCACAGGGATATAGATTACAATGAGCAGTTCTTC; cdr3_aa: CASSHRDIDYNEQFF
j_call: TRBJ1-6; v_call: TRBV9; d_call: TRBD1; clone_size: once; cdr3_nt: TGTGCCAGCAGCGCTGACCTCAGGGGGAAGGGTTCACCCCTCCACTTT; cdr3_aa: CASSADLRGKGSPLHF
j_call: TRBJ2-5; v_call: TRBV5-1; d_call: TRBD1; clone_size: few; cdr3_nt: TGCGCCAGCAGCCTGGGACAGCTCCAAGAGACCCAGTACTTC; cdr3_aa: CASSLGQLQETQYF
j_call: TRBJ1-3; v_call: TRBV3-1/TRBV3-2; d_call: -; clone_size: -; cdr3_nt: TGTGCCAGCAGCCGGAACCGAGGCGGAAACACCATATATTTT; cdr3_aa: CASSRNRGGNTIYF
j_call: TRBJ2-7; v_call: TRBV6-5; d_call: TRBD1; clone_size: few; cdr3_nt: TGTGCCAGCAGTTACAGGGACAGGGGCTACGAGCAGTACTTC; cdr3_aa: CASSYRDRGYEQYF
j_call: TRBJ1-6; v_call: TRBV28; d_call: -; clone_size: -; cdr3_nt: TGTGCCAGCAGTCTCAACAGGGTGAATTCACCCCTCCACTTT; cdr3_aa: CASSLNRVNSPLHF
j_call: TRBJ2-2; v_call: TRBV29-1; d_call: -; clone_size: medium-sized; cdr3_nt: TGCAGCGTGGCTACCGGGACTGCTAACACCGGGGAGCTGTTTTTT; cdr3_aa: CSVATGTANTGELFF
j_call: TRBJ2-5; v_call: TRBV12-5; d_call: -; clone_size: -; cdr3_nt: TGTGCTAGTGGTTTGGGGAGGCAGACCCAGTACTTC; cdr3_aa: CASGLGRQTQYF
j_call: TRBJ1-1; v_call: TRBV27; d_call: TRBD1; clone_size: -; cdr3_nt: TGTGCCAGCAGTTCCACGGACAGGCCGAACACTGAAGCTTTCTTT; cdr3_aa: CASSSTDRPNTEAFF
j_call: TRBJ1-2; v_call: TRBV6-5; d_call: TRBD1; clone_size: -; cdr3_nt: TGTGCCAGCAGTTTCGGACAGGGTCGGAGCTATGGCTACACCTTC; cdr3_aa: CASSFGQGRSYGYTF
j_call: TRBJ2-1; v_call: TRBV5-4; d_call: -; clone_size: -; cdr3_nt: TGTGCCAGCAGCTTGGAGGACAGCTCCTACAATGAGCAGTTCTTC; cdr3_aa: CASSLEDSSYNEQFF
j_call: TRBJ1-1; v_call: TRBV5-5; d_call: -; clone_size: -; cdr3_nt: TGTGCCAGCAGCTTGGCTCCAGGCCCTACCGCTGAAGCTTTCTTT; cdr3_aa: CASSLAPGPTAEAFF
j_call: TRBJ2-1; v_call: TRBV10-2; d_call: -; clone_size: -; cdr3_nt: TGCGCCAGCACCGCTGGGCCAGATCAGGGGCATGAGCAGTTCTTC; cdr3_aa: CASTAGPDQGHEQFF
j_call: TRBJ2-1; v_call: TRBV5-1; d_call: TRBD2; clone_size: -; cdr3_nt: TGCGCCAGCAGTTTGGTGGAGCGGGGTGAGCAGTTCTTC; cdr3_aa: CASSLVERGEQFF
j_call: TRBJ2-5; v_call: TRBV6-5; d_call: TRBD1; clone_size: large; cdr3_nt: TGTGCCAGCATATGGACAGGGGGACAAGAGACCCAGTACTTC; cdr3_aa: CASIWTGGQETQYF
j_call: TRBJ2-3; v_call: TRBV7-2; d_call: -; clone_size: once; cdr3_nt: TGTGCCAGCAGCCGGTACTTAGGCACAGATACGCAGTATTTT; cdr3_aa: CASSRYLGTDTQYF
j_call: TRBJ1-2; v_call: TRBV2; d_call: -; clone_size: -; cdr3_nt: TGTGCCAGCAAAGAGACCCAGGGCTATGGCTACACCTTC; cdr3_aa: CASKETQGYGYTF
j_call: TRBJ1-1; v_call: TRBV12-5; d_call: -; clone_size: -; cdr3_nt: TGTGCTAGTGGTTTGGAAGGGGGGGTGACTGAAGCTTTCTTT; cdr3_aa: CASGLEGGVTEAFF
j_call: TRBJ1-6; v_call: TRBV5-4; d_call: -; clone_size: -; cdr3_nt: TGTGCCAGCAGACCGGGAGTTGATAATTCACCCCTCCACTTT; cdr3_aa: CASRPGVDNSPLHF
j_call: TRBJ2-2; v_call: TRBV19; d_call: TRBD2; clone_size: -; cdr3_nt: TGTGCCAGTACCCCGGGGGGGCTGGGCGGGGAGCTGTTTTTT; cdr3_aa: CASTPGGLGGELFF
j_call: TRBJ2-2; v_call: TRBV5-8; d_call: -; clone_size: few; cdr3_nt: TGTGCCAGCAGCTTGGCCCAGAACACCGGGGAGCTGTTTTTT; cdr3_aa: CASSLAQNTGELFF
j_call: TRBJ2-5; v_call: TRBV18; d_call: TRBD2; clone_size: -; cdr3_nt: TGTGCCAGCTCACCAGTCCCAGCGGGGCAAGAGACCCAGTACTTC; cdr3_aa: CASSPVPAGQETQYF
j_call: TRBJ2-1; v_call: TRBV4-1; d_call: TRBD1; clone_size: -; cdr3_nt: TGCGCCAGCAGCTCTAGGGACAGGGGGCGCAACAATGAGCAGTTCTTC; cdr3_aa: CASSSRDRGRNNEQFF
j_call: TRBJ2-2; v_call: TRBV27; d_call: TRBD2; clone_size: -; cdr3_nt: TGTGCCAGCAGTGCACCCGGCCGAGCGGGAGGAACCGGGGAGCTGTTTTTT; cdr3_aa: CASSAPGRAGGTGELFF